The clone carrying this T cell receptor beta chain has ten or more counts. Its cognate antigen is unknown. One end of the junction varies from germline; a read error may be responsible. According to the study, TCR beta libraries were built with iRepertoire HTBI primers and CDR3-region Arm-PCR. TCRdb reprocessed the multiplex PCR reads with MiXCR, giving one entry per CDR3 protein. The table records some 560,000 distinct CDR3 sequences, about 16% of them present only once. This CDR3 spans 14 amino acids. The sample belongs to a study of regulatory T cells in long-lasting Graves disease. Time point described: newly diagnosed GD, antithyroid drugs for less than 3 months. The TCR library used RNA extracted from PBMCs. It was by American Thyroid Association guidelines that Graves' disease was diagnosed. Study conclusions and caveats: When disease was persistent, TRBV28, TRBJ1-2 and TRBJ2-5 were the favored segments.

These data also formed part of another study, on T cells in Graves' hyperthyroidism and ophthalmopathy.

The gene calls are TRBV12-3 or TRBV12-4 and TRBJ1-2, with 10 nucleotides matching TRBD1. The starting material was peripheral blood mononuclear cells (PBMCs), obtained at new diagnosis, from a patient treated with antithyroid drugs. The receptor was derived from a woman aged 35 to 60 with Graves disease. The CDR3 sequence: CASSLGQGGHGYTF. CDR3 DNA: TGCGCCAGCAGCCTCGGACAGGGGGGACATGGCTACACCTTC.